What follows are 13 T cell receptor beta chains derived from one specimen sequenced in a study of blood T cell repertoires in COVID-19 (TCRdb year 2020). The library was generated by the immunoSEQ multiplex PCR assay. TCRdb took this table from immuneACCESS and kept in-frame rearrangements with V and J called. Such tables lack part of the clones; where checked against another copy, unresolved V genes explain under half of the gap, and the rest is unexplained. This sample lists around 120,000 clones; 90% were detected once. In total, the top ten clones hold 3.8% of the sample. The sequencing input was peripheral blood. The source is a woman aged 55-69 years with COVID-19, enrolled during active disease.

V gene TRBV29-1 combines with J gene TRBJ2-3; 9 bases match TRBD2. Unmatched junction bases numbered 6, after V lost 1 base and J lost 1 base. CDR1 and CDR2 from the germline V gene are SQVTM and ANQGSEA. The CDR3 sequence is 16 residues long. DNA of the CDR3: TGCAGCGTTGAAGCGGTTAGGACTAGCGGCACAGATACGCAGTATTTT. This sequence encodes CSVEAVRTSGTDTQYF.

This chain uses TRBV10-3 with TRBJ1-1; perhaps TRBD1 as D (5 bases). V gave up 6 bases and J gave up 1 base, with 18 bases separating them. The CDR3 totals 16 residues. Germline CDR1 and CDR2: ENHRY and SYGVKD. The DNA for the CDR3 is TGTGCCATCAGCGCATCTACAGGTTTAGGGAACACTGAAGCTTTCTTT. It translates to CAISASTGLGNTEAFF.

Note on this clone: The same CDR3 arises from other DNA sequences in this sample as well. J is TRBJ1-4 and V is TRBV5-1; D remains unclear. V was pared by 0 bases and J by 8 bases, with 11 bases between. The CDR3 covers 14 residues. CDR1 is SGHRS and CDR2 is YFSETQ in the germline V gene. The CDR3 protein is CASSLGQGGEKLFF. The CDR3 DNA reads as TGCGCCAGCAGCTTGGGGCAAGGAGGGGAAAAACTGTTTTTT.

V gene TRBV15 combines with J gene TRBJ2-2, with a possible D match to TRBD2 (5 bases). The CDR3 sequence is 15 residues long. Germline V gives CDR1 LNHNV, CDR2 YYDKDF (reference sequence). V shed 8 bases and J shed 3 bases, with 16 bases lying between them. CDR3 nucleotide sequence: TGTGCCACCCCCCGTCCGGACTCTCACACCGGGGAGCTGTTTTTT. Its translation is CATPRPDSHTGELFF.

This chain links TRBV6-2 or TRBV6-3 with TRBJ1-1; D is possibly TRBD1 (6 bases). The CDR3 is made up of 15 amino acids. V shed 0 bases and J shed 3 bases, with 11 bases lying between them. Germline V gene data show CDR1 as MNHEY and CDR2 as SVGEGT. The CDR3 region has the DNA TGTGCCAGCAGTTACTCGTGGGGGCGGGACACTGAAGCTTTCTTT. It is translated as CASSYSWGRDTEAFF.

The chain employs TRBV25-1 and TRBJ1-1; maybe TRBD1 (5 bases). The CDR3 spans 15 residues. With 3 bases removed from V and 4 bases from J, the gap between germline ends came to 15 bases. Germline V gene sequence: CDR1 MGHDK, CDR2 SYGVNS. Here the CDR3 reads CASSDTHRGGTEAFF. The CDR3 region has the DNA TGTGCCAGCAGTGATACACATAGGGGAGGCACTGAAGCTTTCTTT.

The genes are TRBV12-3 or TRBV12-4 and TRBJ2-7, with D perhaps TRBD2 (5 bases). V was pared by 4 bases and J by 7 bases, with 14 bases between. The CDR3 is made up of 13 amino acids. The CDR3 spells CASSSSLDWEQYF. In DNA, the CDR3 is TGTGCCAGCAGTTCCTCACTGGACTGGGAGCAGTACTTC.

The V gene is TRBV10-3, the J gene TRBJ2-3; tentatively, D is TRBD2 (5 bases). The CDR3 is made up of 14 amino acids. CDR1 and CDR2 from the germline V gene are ENHRY and SYGVKD. V lost 6 bases to trimming and J lost 2 bases, with 12 bases between them. CDR3 coding DNA: TGTGCCATCAGCGGGGTTACCGTCACAGATACGCAGTATTTT. Encoded protein: CAISGVTVTDTQYF.

The gene calls are TRBV5-4 and TRBJ1-1, with D possibly being TRBD1 (5 bases). V was trimmed by 2 bases and J by 5 bases, leaving 19 bases between them. The germline gives CDR1 SGHNT, CDR2 YYREEE (reference sequence). This CDR3 region has 16 residues. CDR3 DNA: TGTGCCAGCAGCTTAAAAAACCTCAGGGTGGGGACTGAAGCTTTCTTT. Translating it yields CASSLKNLRVGTEAFF.

The chain's CDR3 is CASGTSRRQFF. The CDR3 DNA reads as TGTGCCAGTGGAACTAGCCGAAGGCAGTTCTTC. V gene TRBV19 combines with J gene TRBJ2-1; D might be TRBD2 (6 bases). This CDR3 is 11 amino acids long. Germline CDR1 is LNHDA and CDR2 is SQIVND (reference sequence). The V end was cut by 8 bases, the J end by 12 bases, with 14 bases between. Filled out from reference TRBV19 and TRBJ2-1, the complete variable domain reads DGGITQSPKYLFRKEGQNVTLSCEQNLNHDAMYWYRQDPGQGLRLIYYSQIVNDFQKGDIAEGYSVSREKKESFPLTVTSAQKNPTAFYLCASGTSRRQFFGPGTRLTVL.

In regard to this clone: The sample has other DNA sequences that encode this CDR3 too. The V call is TRBV9, the J call TRBJ1-2; a possible D gene is TRBD1 (6 bases). CDR3 length: 13 amino acids. The ends were cut back, 2 bases at V and 2 bases at J, with 7 bases in the middle. Germline V gene sequence: CDR1 SGDLS, CDR2 YYNGEE. Here the CDR3 DNA reads TGTGCCAGCAGCGTCGGGACAAACTATGGCTACACCTTC. Amino acid sequence: CASSVGTNYGYTF.

This clone has a single count. The rearrangement links TRBV5-4 to TRBJ2-3; TRBD1 might be the D (6 bases). Trimming shortened V by 4 bases and J by 7 bases, and 13 bases separated the two germline ends. The CDR3 loop spans 13 amino acids. Germline lookup yields CDR1 SGHNT and CDR2 YYREEE (reference sequence). CDR3 DNA sequence: TGTGCCAGCAGCGAGGCCGGGACAAATACGCAGTATTTT. Translating it yields CASSEAGTNTQYF.

This chain connects TRBV19 to TRBJ2-7; D is unclear. This CDR3 contains 14 residues. With 6 bases removed from V and 0 bases from J, the gap between germline ends came to 12 bases. From germline, CDR1 is LNHDA and CDR2 SQIVND (reference sequence). The CDR3 region is CASSGVWSSYEQYF. The CDR3 coding sequence is TGTGCCAGTAGCGGTGTCTGGAGCTCCTACGAGCAGTACTTC.